This TCR beta chain was sequenced for a study of shared clonotypes between healthy human individuals. Study-wide points: Sharing across four donors was highest in naive CD4 (roughly 5%) and lowest in memory CD8 (about 0.4%). The small donor group covered limited genetic and exposure diversity.

The trim removed 6 bases at V and 4 bases at J, leaving 2 bases unmatched. CDR3 size: 13 residues. CDR1 is MNHNY, CDR2 SVGAGI, per germline (reference sequence). The sample holds one count of this clone. Its matching antigen is unknown. The investigators split CD4+ cells into a CD45RA+ naive subset and a CD45RA-negative memory subset. In the original analysis: ImmunoSEQ junction-only sequences lacked quality scores, so their filtering differed. Sequencing used immunoSEQ multiplex PCR; TCRdb keeps in-frame clones, though not all of them. The DNA gave D and trimming, while V, J and clone size come from that table. The repertoire holds about 1 million clones, with about 75% as singletons.

V and J are TRBV6-6 and TRBJ2-2; TRBD1 agrees at 7 bases. The sequenced sample consisted of memory CD4+ T cells sorted from blood. The sample's subset: CD45RA-negative fraction. This receptor was taken from a young man in good health. The CDR3 DNA sequence: TGTGCCAGCAGCCGACAGGGCACCGGGGAGCTGTTTTTT. Protein: CASSRQGTGELFF.